The present entry profiles one TCR beta chain with its context. Unmatched junction bases numbered 6, after V lost 4 bases and J lost 4 bases. The length of the CDR3 is 14 residues. CDR1 and CDR2 from the germline V gene are DFQATT and SNEGSKA (reference sequence). This entry is derived from a study of blood T cells in healthy people across ages. Using a J-beta primer mix together with a sample-barcoded 5' primer, a second PCR was run for about 7 to 12 cycles. TCRdb re-analysed the 5' RACE reads in MiXCR, keeping a single row per CDR3 protein. Seen here are around 800,000 distinct CDR3 sequences, approximately 24% observed once, and the top ten hold around 2.9%. The study isolated at least 6 million PBMCs from each sample. These sequences were also reported in another study, on T cells of mothers and their children. This second report adds: Each child gave around 3 million TCR beta CDR3 reads (each mother, over 8.5 million). The shaping of TCR recombination output by thymic selection is similar in related and unrelated pairs. Among related mother-child pairs, overlap was slightly higher than in unrelated pairs, though not significantly.

The source of this sequence is a boy aged 5-17 years in good health. The chain employs TRBV20-1 and TRBJ1-3; 8 bases agree with TRBD1. The sample comprised blood. The CDR3 nucleotides are TGCAGTGCTACCCCACAGGGGGTCGGAAACACCATATATTTT. Encoded protein: CSATPQGVGNTIYF.